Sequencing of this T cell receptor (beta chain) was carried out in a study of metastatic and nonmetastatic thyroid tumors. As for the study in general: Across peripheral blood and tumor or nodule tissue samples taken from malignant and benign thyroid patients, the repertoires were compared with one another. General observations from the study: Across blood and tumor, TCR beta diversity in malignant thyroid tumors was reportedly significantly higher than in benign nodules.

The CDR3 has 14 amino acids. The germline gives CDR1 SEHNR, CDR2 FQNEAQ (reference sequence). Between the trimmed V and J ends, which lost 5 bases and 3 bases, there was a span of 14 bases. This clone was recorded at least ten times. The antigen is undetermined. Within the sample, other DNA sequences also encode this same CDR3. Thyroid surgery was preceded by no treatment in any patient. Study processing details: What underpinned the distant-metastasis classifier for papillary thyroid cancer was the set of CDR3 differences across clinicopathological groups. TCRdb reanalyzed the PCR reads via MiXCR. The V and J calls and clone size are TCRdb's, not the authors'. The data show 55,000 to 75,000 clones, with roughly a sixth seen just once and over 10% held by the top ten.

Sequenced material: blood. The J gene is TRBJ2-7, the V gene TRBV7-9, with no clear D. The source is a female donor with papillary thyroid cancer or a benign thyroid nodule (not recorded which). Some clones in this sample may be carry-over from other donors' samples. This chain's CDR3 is CASSPPMAGYEQYF. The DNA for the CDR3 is TGTGCCAGCAGCCCACCGATGGCCGGCTACGAGCAGTACTTC.